This TCR beta chain was captured in a study of control samples from healthy donors and cancer patients. Between the trimmed V and J ends, which lost 1 base and 4 bases, there was a span of 8 bases. Germline V lookup: CDR1 GTSNPN, CDR2 SVGIG (reference sequence). The CDR3 length is 13 residues. Clones were read by immunoSEQ multiplex PCR, and TCRdb kept only the in-frame ones, dropping some. The sample lists approximately 100,000 clones; roughly 90% were seen once. Sequenced sample: blood. J is TRBJ1-5 and V is TRBV30; the D is unclear. This clonotype originated in a man aged 25 to 40 in good health. CDR3 nucleotide sequence: TGTGCCTGGAGTGGAAGCCTTAATCAGCCCCAGCATTTT. It codes for CAWSGSLNQPQHF.